The source of this T cell receptor beta chain is a study of OX40 agonist ivuxolimab in advanced cancers. Study-level background: Partial responses, seen in three patients, involved one hepatocellular carcinoma and two cutaneous melanomas.

Data came from immunoSEQ multiplex PCR; TCRdb stores just in-frame clones and leaves some out. The table lists under 60,000 clones, 88% of them singletons. The study's findings and limits: Blood T cells, both CD4+ and CD8+, expanded clonally by week 6 at 0.1 to 3.0 mg/kg.

The CDR3 covers 17 residues. The ends lost 3 bases at V and 2 bases at J; junction bases unmatched: 6. In germline, CDR1 is SEHNR, CDR2 FQNEAQ (reference sequence). As concerns this clone: What it binds is unknown.

The TCR originated in an adult with an advanced solid tumor such as melanoma, head and neck, liver or kidney cancer. This material consisted of CD4+ or CD8+ T cells sorted from blood, taken in a trial of the OX40 agonist ivuxolimab. The chain uses TRBV7-9 and TRBJ2-7; 14 bases agree with TRBD2. Here the CDR3 DNA reads TGTGCCAGCAGCTTGGGACTAGCGGGAGTTCGGGCCTACGAGCAGTACTTC. The encoded protein is CASSLGLAGVRAYEQYF.